This note documents a single T cell receptor (beta chain) sequence. The antigen remains undetermined. The CDR3 sequence is 13 residues long. Trimming pared 5 bases from V and 4 bases from J, leaving 11 bases between. CDR1 and CDR2 from the germline V gene are MGHDK and SYGVNS. A deep-level run was used for the assay. The material for each subset, its genomic DNA, was split evenly across several immunoSEQ plates. The repertoire was sequenced with immunoSEQ multiplex PCR; TCRdb's copy has only in-frame clones and lacks some. The sample lists 2 million to 2.5 million clones, around 92% occurring once. This record comes from a study of shared clonotypes between healthy human individuals. Findings and caveats of the study: Naive subsets generally had larger estimated richness than memory subsets. The sole specimen, blood, was sampled, and tissue repertoires likely differ.

The rearrangement joins TRBV25-1 to TRBJ2-5; perhaps TRBD1 as D (6 bases). The source is a man between 18 and 35 years old in good health. Some clones in this sample may be carry-over from other donors' samples. Sequencing used naive CD4+ T cells from PBMCs. Sample subset: CD45RA+ positively selected. The CDR3 DNA reads as TGTGCCAGCAGTCAGGGGCGCGGAGAGACCCAGTACTTC. Its protein is CASSQGRGETQYF.